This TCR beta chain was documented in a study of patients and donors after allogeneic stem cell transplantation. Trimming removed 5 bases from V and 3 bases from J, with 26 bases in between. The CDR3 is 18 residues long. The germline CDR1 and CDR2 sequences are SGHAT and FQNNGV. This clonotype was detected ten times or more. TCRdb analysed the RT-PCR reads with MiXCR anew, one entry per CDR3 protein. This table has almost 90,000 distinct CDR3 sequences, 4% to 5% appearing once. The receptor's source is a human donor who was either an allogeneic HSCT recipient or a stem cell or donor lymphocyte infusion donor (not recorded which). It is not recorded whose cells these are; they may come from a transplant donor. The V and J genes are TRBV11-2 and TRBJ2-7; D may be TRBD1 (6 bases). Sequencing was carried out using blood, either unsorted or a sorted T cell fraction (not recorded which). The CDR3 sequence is CASSPLGRVSGQIYEQYF. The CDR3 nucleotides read TGTGCCAGCAGCCCCCTCGGTAGGGTGAGCGGACAGATCTACGAGCAGTACTTC.